A selection of T cell receptor beta chains follows, all from one sample in a study of pediatric ulcerative colitis. Clones were read by immunoSEQ multiplex PCR, and TCRdb kept only the in-frame ones, dropping some. The table includes tens of thousands of clones, over 80% detected once. Sequencing input: blood. The source of these receptors is a boy under 18 who was a control in a study of pediatric ulcerative colitis. Both conserved end residues are part of each CDR3. The order of the fields is V gene, D gene, J gene, CDR3 DNA, CDR3 protein. A D gene is named only where the DNA matches it firmly.

TRBV19	-	TRBJ1-3	TGTGCCAGTAGAGACCGGACAACCGGAAACACCATATATTTT	CASRDRTTGNTIYF
TRBV7-3	-	TRBJ2-7	TGTGCCAGCAGCTTAGTTCGTGGTTGGGAGTACGAGCAGTACTTC	CASSLVRGWEYEQYF
TRBV4-1	-	TRBJ2-7	TGCGCCAGCAGCCAAGAGGCCCTCTCCTACGAGCAGTACTTC	CASSQEALSYEQYF
TRBV7-2	TRBD2	TRBJ2-3	TGTGCCAGCAGCCGACTAGCGGGGGGCCTGGGAGATACGCAGTATTTT	CASSRLAGGLGDTQYF
TRBV7-8	-	TRBJ1-2	TGTGCCAGCAGCCTTATACAGGGAAGGGGCACCTTC	CASSLIQGRGTF
TRBV5-1	TRBD2	TRBJ2-1	TGCGCCAGCCGGTTCGCGGGGAGGGTGGATGAGCAGTTCTTC	CASRFAGRVDEQFF
TRBV7-2	TRBD2	TRBJ2-1	TGTGCCAGCAGCCTCGATCCAGCGGGAGTTGTAAATGAGCAGTTCTTC	CASSLDPAGVVNEQFF
TRBV11-2	TRBD1	TRBJ2-5	TGTGCCAGCAGCTCGGACAGGGAACAAGAGACCCAGTACTTC	CASSSDREQETQYF
TRBV6-6	-	TRBJ2-3	TGTGCCAGCAGTACGACCCCGGGAGTCGGCACAGATACGCAGTATTTT	CASSTTPGVGTDTQYF
TRBV18	-	TRBJ1-2	TGTGCCAGCTCACCTGACCTGAGAGCTCGCCCAACCTATGGCTACACCTTC	CASSPDLRARPTYGYTF
TRBV27	-	TRBJ2-1	TGTGCCAGCAGGATTGAAAACAGGGACCATGAGCAGTTCTTC	CASRIENRDHEQFF
TRBV5-6	-	TRBJ2-5	TGTGCCAGCAGCCCCCCCGCCGGGCGGGAGACCCAGTACTTC	CASSPPAGRETQYF
TRBV5-6	-	TRBJ2-5	TGTGCCAGCAGCGAAGGGACGGCGGAAGAGACCCAGTACTTC	CASSEGTAEETQYF
TRBV28	-	TRBJ2-3	TGTGCCATCGGAAACCCTAGCACAGATACGCAGTATTTT	CAIGNPSTDTQYF
TRBV7-3	-	TRBJ2-3	TGTGCCAGCAGCCCGACAGGAGGATCTGTCGCAGATACGCAGTATTTT	CASSPTGGSVADTQYF
TRBV2	-	TRBJ2-7	TGTGCCAGCAGTCAAGGGGGGGCGCGATACGAGCAGTACTTC	CASSQGGARYEQYF